Listed here are 25 T cell receptor beta chains from one sample, sequenced in a study of cytomegalovirus exposure and HLA in healthy donors. Profiling relied on immunoSEQ multiplex PCR, and the TCRdb table lists in-frame clones only, not all of them. The data show over 100,000 clones, around 87% seen once. Sequencing used PBMCs. These receptor sequences come from a woman aged 18-29 years in good health and CMV-seropositive.

This clone was picked up one time. The rearrangement uses TRBV6-6 and TRBJ1-1; TRBD1 might be the D (6 bases). V dropped 6 bases and J dropped 8 bases, with 19 bases sitting between them. From germline, CDR1 is MNHNY and CDR2 SVGAGI (reference sequence). The CDR3 is 14 residues long. The CDR3 reads CASSIRTGRSEAFF. In DNA, the CDR3 is TGTGCCAGCAGCATCCGTACAGGGCGATCCGAAGCTTTCTTT.

The genes are TRBV30 and TRBJ1-1; 10 bases match TRBD1. CDR1 GTSNPN and CDR2 SVGIG come from the germline V gene (reference sequence). There are 13 residues in the CDR3. V shed 3 bases, J shed 3 bases, and the junction held 1 base outside the gene matches. The DNA for the CDR3 is TGTGCCTGGAGGGGACAGGGGCACACTGAAGCTTTCTTT. It translates to CAWRGQGHTEAFF.

This sequence joins TRBV30 and TRBJ2-2; 7 nucleotides line up with TRBD1. Germline loops: CDR1 GTSNPN, CDR2 SVGIG (reference sequence). Trimming took 6 bases from V and 5 from J; bases not matched to a gene: 9. This CDR3 spans 14 amino acids. For the CDR3, the DNA is TGTGCCTGCTTTGGTGAGGGGGCGACCGGGGAGCTGTTTTTT. Translation gives CACFGEGATGELFF.

In DNA, the CDR3 is TGTGCCAGCAGCTTCCCCTACTCTAACTATGGCTACACCTTC. Translation gives CASSFPYSNYGYTF. The chain carries TRBV5-5 and TRBJ1-2, with D unclear. Between the trimmed V and J ends, which lost 2 bases and 0 bases, there was a span of 8 bases. Germline assignment: CDR1 SGHKS and CDR2 YYEKEE (reference sequence). The CDR3 spans 14 residues.

In this sample, this clone turned up once. The gene calls are TRBV7-2 and TRBJ2-1, with D perhaps TRBD2 (5 bases). V lost 3 bases and J 3 bases, leaving 9 bases between the germline ends. Looked up from germline, CDR1 is SGHTA and CDR2 is FQGNSA. The CDR3 runs to 14 residues. The CDR3, as DNA: TGTGCCAGCAGCTTCCTCGACTACTACAATGAGCAGTTCTTC. Translated: CASSFLDYYNEQFF. Complete variable domain (other parts from reference TRBV7-2 and TRBJ2-1): GAGVSQSPSNKVTEKGKDVELRCDPISGHTALYWYRQSLGQGLEFLIYFQGNSAPDKSGLPSDRFSAERTGGSVSTLTIQRTQQEDSAVYLCASSFLDYYNEQFFGPGTRLTVL.

The chain joins TRBV7-2 to TRBJ1-2, with a weak D call TRBD1 (5 bases). This CDR3 contains 15 residues. Trimming stripped 1 base from V and 0 bases from J, with 9 bases between. Germline V gives CDR1 SGHTA, CDR2 FQGNSA. For the CDR3, the DNA is TGTGCCAGCAGCTTAGATGCGACAGCTAACTATGGCTACACCTTC. It yields the protein CASSLDATANYGYTF. The whole variable domain, filled in from reference TRBV7-2 and TRBJ1-2, reads GAGVSQSPSNKVTEKGKDVELRCDPISGHTALYWYRQSLGQGLEFLIYFQGNSAPDKSGLPSDRFSAERTGGSVSTLTIQRTQQEDSAVYLCASSLDATANYGYTFGSGTRLTVV.

The J gene is TRBJ2-1, the V gene TRBV7-2; tentative D call: TRBD2 (6 bases). Between the trimmed V and J ends, which lost 5 bases and 0 bases, there was a span of 14 bases. There are 16 residues in the CDR3. Germline CDR1 is SGHTA and CDR2 is FQGNSA. The CDR3 bases are TGTGCCAGCAGCCTTGCAGGGACTCTCTCCTACAATGAGCAGTTCTTC. The encoded protein is CASSLAGTLSYNEQFF.

The rearrangement uses TRBV30 and TRBJ1-1; D unclear. V lost 3 bases, J lost 0 bases, and 8 bases lay in between. The CDR3 is 13 residues long. Germline loops: CDR1 GTSNPN, CDR2 SVGIG (reference sequence). CDR3 sequence reads: CAWSLAVNTEAFF. The CDR3 nucleotides are TGTGCCTGGAGCCTTGCAGTGAACACTGAAGCTTTCTTT.

The chain recombines TRBV5-4 with TRBJ1-1, with TRBD1 identical over 9 bases. In germline, CDR1 is SGHNT, CDR2 YYREEE (reference sequence). Trimming cost V 4 bases and J 3 bases; bases outside gene matches: 1. The CDR3 contains 13 residues. The CDR3 spells CASSRQGDTEAFF. CDR3 DNA: TGTGCCAGCAGCCGACAGGGGGACACTGAAGCTTTCTTT.

The gene calls are TRBV9 and TRBJ2-1; 7 bases line up with TRBD2. The CDR3 sequence is 15 residues long. V gave up 3 bases and J gave up 5 bases; unmatched junction bases: 8. Germline V gene data show CDR1 as SGDLS and CDR2 as YYNGEE. CDR3 sequence reads: CASSEGAGRNNEQFF. The CDR3 DNA is TGTGCCAGCAGCGAGGGAGCGGGACGAAACAATGAGCAGTTCTTC.

J is TRBJ1-4 and V is TRBV6-5, with D perhaps matching TRBD1 (5 bases). The germline V gene has CDR1 MNHEY and CDR2 SVGAGI. The CDR3 extends over 15 amino acids. Trimming removed 7 bases at V and 10 bases at J, with 22 bases between. CDR3 sequence: CASTSGGEGGGKLFF. The CDR3 nucleotides are TGTGCCAGCACCTCCGGGGGGGAGGGTGGCGGAAAACTGTTTTTT.

This chain joins TRBV11-2 and TRBJ1-2; TRBD1 is a possible D gene (6 bases). The germline V gene has CDR1 SGHAT and CDR2 FQNNGV. V was pared by 5 bases and J by 7 bases, with 14 bases between. The CDR3 loop spans 13 amino acids. The CDR3, as DNA: TGTGCCAGCAGCCTCACAGGGACCGGTGGCTACACCTTC. Amino acids: CASSLTGTGGYTF.

The V and J genes are TRBV2 and TRBJ1-1, with a tentative D call TRBD1 (5 bases). V lost 7 bases, J lost 4 bases, and 16 bases lay in between. The CDR3 has 14 amino acids. Germline V gene data show CDR1 as SNHLY and CDR2 as FYNNEI. CDR3 region: CASTLMGGPTEAFF. CDR3 DNA: TGTGCCAGCACCCTAATGGGGGGACCCACTGAAGCTTTCTTT.

This chain connects TRBV5-1 to TRBJ1-1; no clear D gene. CDR3 size: 18 residues. V lost 4 bases to trimming and J lost 0 bases, with 22 bases between them. Germline CDR1 and CDR2: SGHRS and YFSETQ. CDR3 protein: CASSPHTGKARMNTEAFF. The CDR3 region has the DNA TGCGCCAGCAGCCCTCACACCGGAAAAGCTAGGATGAACACTGAAGCTTTCTTT.

The chain recombines TRBV5-1 with TRBJ2-1; D gene uncertain. V gave up 5 bases and J gave up 0 bases, with 6 bases separating them. In germline, CDR1 is SGHRS, CDR2 YFSETQ. This CDR3 is built from 13 residues. The CDR3 sequence is CASRIDSYNEQFF. In DNA form, the CDR3 reads TGCGCCAGCAGGATAGACTCCTACAATGAGCAGTTCTTC.

The chain joins TRBV6-5 to TRBJ1-3; 9 bases line up with TRBD1. Germline lookup yields CDR1 MNHEY and CDR2 SVGAGI. V gave up 6 bases and J gave up 1 base; unmatched junction bases: 4. This CDR3 region has 15 residues. The CDR3 coding sequence is TGTGCCAGCAGCGGACAGGGGAGGTCTGGAAACACCATATATTTT. This sequence encodes CASSGQGRSGNTIYF.

The rearrangement uses TRBV30 and TRBJ1-4, with D perhaps TRBD1 (5 bases). This CDR3 is 14 amino acids long. Germline lookup yields CDR1 GTSNPN and CDR2 SVGIG (reference sequence). Trimming took 5 bases from V and 8 from J, leaving 18 bases between them. The CDR3: CAWGGGLSQEKLFF. In nucleotides, the CDR3 is TGTGCCTGGGGGGGAGGACTAAGTCAGGAAAAACTGTTTTTT. The variable domain in full, with the rest retrieved from reference TRBV30 and TRBJ1-4, is SQTIHQWPATLVQPVGSPLSLECTVEGTSNPNLYWYRQAAGRGLQLLFYSVGIGQISSEVPQNLSASRPQDRQFILSSKKLLLSDSGFYLCAWGGGLSQEKLFFGSGTQLSVL.

V is TRBV2 and J is TRBJ1-2; D remains unclear. Germline values: CDR1 SNHLY, CDR2 FYNNEI. CDR3 length equals 14 residues. V was cut by 6 bases and J by 3 bases, with 14 bases left in between. CDR3: CASRGRALHYGYTF. As DNA, the CDR3 is TGTGCCAGCAGGGGGAGAGCACTACACTATGGCTACACCTTC.

This clone appeared once. The chain joins TRBV4-1 to TRBJ2-7; 9 bases are a match to TRBD2. The CDR3 length is 15 residues. CDR1 and CDR2 (germline): MGHRA, YSYEKL. The V gene end was trimmed by 5 bases and the J gene end by 2 bases; junction bases not matched to a gene: 7. In DNA, the CDR3 is TGCGCCAGCAGCAAATTAGCGGGGGTGGCCTACGAGCAGTACTTC. It codes for CASSKLAGVAYEQYF.

The V and J genes are TRBV15 and TRBJ1-1; perhaps TRBD1 as D (5 bases). Germline-derived CDR1 and CDR2 are LNHNV and YYDKDF (reference sequence). Trimming shortened V by 0 bases and J by 1 base, and 9 bases separated the two germline ends. CDR3 length: 15 amino acids. CDR3 region: CATSREFQGNTEAFF. Here the CDR3 DNA reads TGTGCCACCAGCAGAGAGTTTCAGGGGAACACTGAAGCTTTCTTT.

The rearrangement joins TRBV15 to TRBJ1-2; TRBD1 aligns across 11 bases. Looked up from germline, CDR1 is LNHNV and CDR2 is YYDKDF (reference sequence). After removal of 1 base from V and 5 bases from J, the junction contained 6 bases not matched to a gene. This CDR3 region has 16 residues. The CDR3 DNA sequence: TGTGCCACCAGCAGAGGGGGACAGGGGGTAGAGTATGGCTACACCTTC. Translated, it gives CATSRGGQGVEYGYTF.

This chain uses TRBV18 with TRBJ1-4; D not resolved. The CDR3 has 14 residues. Germline assignment: CDR1 KGHSH and CDR2 LQKENI. V lost 5 bases, J lost 0 bases, and 7 bases lay in between. The CDR3 loop is CASSWAATNEKLFF. The DNA for the CDR3 is TGTGCCAGCTCATGGGCAGCAACTAATGAAAAACTGTTTTTT.

The rearrangement joins TRBV4-2 to TRBJ2-7; 8 bases align to TRBD1. The CDR3 has 14 amino acids. Germline loops: CDR1 LGHNA, CDR2 YNFKEQ. With V trimmed by 4 bases and J by 6 bases, 8 bases remained unmatched. The CDR3 nucleotides read TGTGCCAGCAGCCTTCCGGACAGGGCGAGCGAGCAGTACTTC. It encodes CASSLPDRASEQYF.

V is TRBV9 and J is TRBJ2-5, with 8 bases aligning to TRBD1. V dropped 3 bases and J dropped 3; count of bases not matched to a gene: 4. The CDR3 runs to 14 residues. Germline-derived CDR1 and CDR2 are SGDLS and YYNGEE. The CDR3 sequence is CASSADRVEETQYF. CDR3 sequence (DNA): TGTGCCAGCAGCGCGGACAGGGTGGAAGAGACCCAGTACTTC.

The rearrangement joins TRBV11-2 to TRBJ2-5; D is unresolved. The CDR3 consists of 13 residues. Germline V gene sequence: CDR1 SGHAT, CDR2 FQNNGV. The ends were cut back, 3 bases at V and 2 bases at J, with 7 bases in the middle. The CDR3 region is CASSFSRQETQYF. The CDR3 DNA follows: TGTGCCAGCAGCTTTTCCAGACAAGAGACCCAGTACTTC. The full variable domain, completed using reference TRBV11-2 and TRBJ2-5, is EAGVAQSPRYKIIEKRQSVAFWCNPISGHATLYWYQQILGQGPKLLIQFQNNGVVDDSQLPKDRFSAERLKGVDSTLKIQPAKLEDSAVYLCASSFSRQETQYFGPGTRLLVL.